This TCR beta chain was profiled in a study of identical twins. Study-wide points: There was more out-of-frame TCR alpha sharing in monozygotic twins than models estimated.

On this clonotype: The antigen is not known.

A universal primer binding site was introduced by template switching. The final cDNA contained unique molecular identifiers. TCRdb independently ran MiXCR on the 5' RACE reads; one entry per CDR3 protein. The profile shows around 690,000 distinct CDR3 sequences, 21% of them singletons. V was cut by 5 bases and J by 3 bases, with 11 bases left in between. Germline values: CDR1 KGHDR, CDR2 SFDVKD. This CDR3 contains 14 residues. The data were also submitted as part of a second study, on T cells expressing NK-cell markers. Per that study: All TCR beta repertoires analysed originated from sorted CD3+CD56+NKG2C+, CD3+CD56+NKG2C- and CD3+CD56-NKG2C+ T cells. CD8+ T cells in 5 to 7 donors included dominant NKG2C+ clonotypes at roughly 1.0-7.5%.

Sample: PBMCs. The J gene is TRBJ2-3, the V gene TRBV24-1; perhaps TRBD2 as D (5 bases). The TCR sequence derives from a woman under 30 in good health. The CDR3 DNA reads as TGTGCCACCAGTGGAGGGCCGCGGACAGATACGCAGTATTTT. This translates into CATSGGPRTDTQYF.